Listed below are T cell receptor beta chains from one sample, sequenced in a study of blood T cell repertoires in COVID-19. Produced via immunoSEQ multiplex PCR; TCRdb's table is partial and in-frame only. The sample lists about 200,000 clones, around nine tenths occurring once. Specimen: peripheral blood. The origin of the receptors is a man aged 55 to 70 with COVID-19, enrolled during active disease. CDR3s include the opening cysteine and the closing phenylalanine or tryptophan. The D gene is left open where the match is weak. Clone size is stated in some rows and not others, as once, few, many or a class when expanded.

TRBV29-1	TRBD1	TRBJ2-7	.	TGCAGCGTTGGACAGGGGTTCTCCTACGAGCAGTACTTC	CSVGQGFSYEQYF
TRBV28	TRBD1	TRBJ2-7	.	TGTGCCAGCAGTGACAGGGGCCCGAGCTCCTACGAGCAGTACTTC	CASSDRGPSSYEQYF
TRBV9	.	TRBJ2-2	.	TGTGCCAGCAGCCCCCTTGACAGGTCCACCGGGGAGCTGTTTTTT	CASSPLDRSTGELFF
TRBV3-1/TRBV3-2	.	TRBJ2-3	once	TGTGCCAGCAGCCACCTGACAGACCCTCCCGGAACGCAGTATTTT	CASSHLTDPPGTQYF
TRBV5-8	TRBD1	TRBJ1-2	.	TGTGCCACCAACCGGGACAGGGGTTTTGGCTACACCTTC	CATNRDRGFGYTF
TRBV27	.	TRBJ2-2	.	TGTGCCAGCAGTTTAACAGGGTGGGACACCGGGGAGCTGTTTTTT	CASSLTGWDTGELFF
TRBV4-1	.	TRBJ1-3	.	TGCGCCAGCAGCCAAACGGACAGCGCCTTCTCTGGAAACACCATATATTTT	CASSQTDSAFSGNTIYF
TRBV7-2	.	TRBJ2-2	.	TGTGCCAGCAGCTTAGTGGAATGGAGTGGCGGCGGGGAGCTGTTTTTT	CASSLVEWSGGGELFF
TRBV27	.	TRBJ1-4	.	TGTGCCAGCAGTACCCGGACGGAGGGAGAAAAACTGTTTTTT	CASSTRTEGEKLFF
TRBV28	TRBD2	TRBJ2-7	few	TGTGCCAGCAGTTTTAGCGGGGGAAGCTACGAGCAGTACTTC	CASSFSGGSYEQYF
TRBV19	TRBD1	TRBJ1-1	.	TGTGCCAGTAGTGAGGACAGGGGGCCCTACACTGAAGCTTTCTTT	CASSEDRGPYTEAFF
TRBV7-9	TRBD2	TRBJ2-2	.	TGTGCCAGCAGTCCGGGACTAGCGGGGAGGAACACCGGGGAGCTGTTTTTT	CASSPGLAGRNTGELFF
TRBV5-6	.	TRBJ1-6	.	TGTGCCAGCAGCCCAGTACAGGGAGATAATTCACCCCTCCACTTT	CASSPVQGDNSPLHF
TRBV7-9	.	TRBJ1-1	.	TGTGCCAGCAGCTTATCCCTTCCGGGGAACACTGAAGCTTTCTTT	CASSLSLPGNTEAFF
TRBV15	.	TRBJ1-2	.	TGTGCCACCAGCAGAGATCATCAGGTTCCCTATGGCTACACCTTC	CATSRDHQVPYGYTF
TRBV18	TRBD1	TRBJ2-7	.	TGTGCCAGCTCACCTCTAGGACAGGGGGGTTACGAGCAGTACTTC	CASSPLGQGGYEQYF
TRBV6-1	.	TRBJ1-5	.	TGTGCCAGCAGTGAGGTCGCAGGGTTCCAGCCCCAGCATTTT	CASSEVAGFQPQHF
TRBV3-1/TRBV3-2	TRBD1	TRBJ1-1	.	TGTGCCAGCAGCCTCAGGACAGGCGAAGCTTTCTTT	CASSLRTGEAFF
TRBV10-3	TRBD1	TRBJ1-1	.	TGTGCCATCATGGGGACAGCAAACACTGAAGCTTTCTTT	CAIMGTANTEAFF
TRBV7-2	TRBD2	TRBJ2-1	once	TGTGCCAGCAGCTTAGCAGCCCGGGGACTAGCCGCCTACAATGAGCAGTTCTTC	CASSLAARGLAAYNEQFF
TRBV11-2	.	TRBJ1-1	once	TGTGCCAGCAGCCCCCGATCGGAGGGAGTTTACACTGAAGCTTTCTTT	CASSPRSEGVYTEAFF
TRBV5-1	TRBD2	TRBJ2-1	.	TGCGCCAGCAGCTTTGGGGGGACTAGCGGGACCTCCCAAAACAATGAGCAGTTCTTC	CASSFGGTSGTSQNNEQFF
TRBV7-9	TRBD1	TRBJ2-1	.	TGTGCCAGCAGCCCCTGGGGTGGGACAGGCTCTAATGAGCAGTTCTTC	CASSPWGGTGSNEQFF
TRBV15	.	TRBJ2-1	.	TGTGCCACCAGCAGAGACTTGGTAGTTGGCGGTGAGCAGTTCTTC	CATSRDLVVGGEQFF
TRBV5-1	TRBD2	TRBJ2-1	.	TGCGCCAGCAGCCAACTTCTCGGACTAGCGGGGGTGACTGAGCAGTTCTTC	CASSQLLGLAGVTEQFF
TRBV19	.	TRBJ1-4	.	TGTGCCAGTAATAGAGGTGCTAATGAAAAACTGTTTTTT	CASNRGANEKLFF
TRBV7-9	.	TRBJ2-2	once	TGTGCCAGCAGCTTTCAGGGAAGGAACACCGGGGAGCTGTTTTTT	CASSFQGRNTGELFF
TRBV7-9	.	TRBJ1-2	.	TGTGCCAGCAGCTTGACGGGCGGGTTCTATGGCTACACCTTC	CASSLTGGFYGYTF